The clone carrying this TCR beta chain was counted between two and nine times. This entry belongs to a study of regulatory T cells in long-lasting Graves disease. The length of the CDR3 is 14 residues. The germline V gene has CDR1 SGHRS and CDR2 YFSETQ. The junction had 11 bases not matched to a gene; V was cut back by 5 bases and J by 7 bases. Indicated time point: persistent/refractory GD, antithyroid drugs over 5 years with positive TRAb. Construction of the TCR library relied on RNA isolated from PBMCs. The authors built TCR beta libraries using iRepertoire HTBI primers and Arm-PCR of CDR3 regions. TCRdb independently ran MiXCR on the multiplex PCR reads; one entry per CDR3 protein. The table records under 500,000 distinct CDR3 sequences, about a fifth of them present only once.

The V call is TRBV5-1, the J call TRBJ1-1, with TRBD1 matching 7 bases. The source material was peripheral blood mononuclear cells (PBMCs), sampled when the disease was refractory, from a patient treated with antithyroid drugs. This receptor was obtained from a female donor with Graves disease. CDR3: CASSSRGGGDEAFF. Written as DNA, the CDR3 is TGCGCCAGCAGTTCCAGGGGGGGGGGCGATGAAGCTTTCTTT.